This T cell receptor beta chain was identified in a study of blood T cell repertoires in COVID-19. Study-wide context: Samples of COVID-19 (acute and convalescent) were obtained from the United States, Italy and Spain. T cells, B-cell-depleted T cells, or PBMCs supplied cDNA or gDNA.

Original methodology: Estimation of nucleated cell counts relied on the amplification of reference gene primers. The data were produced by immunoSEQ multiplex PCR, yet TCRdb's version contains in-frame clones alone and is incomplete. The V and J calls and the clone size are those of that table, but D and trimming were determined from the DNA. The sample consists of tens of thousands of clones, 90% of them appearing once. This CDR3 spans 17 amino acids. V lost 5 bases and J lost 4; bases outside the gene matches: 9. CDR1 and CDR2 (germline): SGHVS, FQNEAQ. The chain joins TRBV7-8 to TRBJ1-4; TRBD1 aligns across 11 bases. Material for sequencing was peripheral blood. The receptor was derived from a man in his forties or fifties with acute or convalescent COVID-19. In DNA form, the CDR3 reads TGTGCCAGCAGCCTCCGGACAGGGGGCCATGGTAATGAAAAACTGTTTTTT. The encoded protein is CASSLRTGGHGNEKLFF.